This T cell receptor (beta chain) was sequenced during a study of CD8 T cells in Susac syndrome. General study results and limits: CD4+ T cell repertoires in Susac syndrome exhibited no evidence of clonal expansion.

As regards this clonotype: The target antigen is unknown.

The authors reverse transcribed 0.5 to 1 ug RNA with random hexamers. Coverage of TCR beta CDR3 amplification by immunoSEQ multiplex PCR extended to 54 Vbeta and 13 Jbeta. TCRdb redid the calling of the immunoSEQ multiplex PCR reads with MiXCR, one entry per CDR3 protein. This table holds approximately 190,000 distinct CDR3 sequences, 90% to 96% found once. Sequencing of TCR beta covered CD8+ and CD4+ T cells obtained from blood. Per germline, CDR1 GTSNPN and CDR2 SVGIG (reference sequence). The CDR3 runs to 12 residues. With 0 bases removed from V and 10 bases from J, the gap between germline ends came to 12 bases.

The TCR sequence derives from a human donor with Susac syndrome. The sequencing input was CD4+ T cells from PBMCs. The rearrangement links TRBV30 to TRBJ1-1; tentatively, D is TRBD1 (5 bases). The CDR3 DNA reads TGTGCCTGGAGTGTACAGGTCTTCCGAGCTTTCTTT. This encodes CAWSVQVFRAFF.